Listed below are T cell receptor beta chains from one sample, sequenced in a study of cytomegalovirus exposure and HLA in healthy donors. Profiled with immunoSEQ multiplex PCR; TCRdb holds only in-frame clones, not every one. The table has around 100,000 clones, about four fifths seen once. Material for sequencing was PBMCs. These receptors came from a man aged 30 to 45 in good health and CMV-seronegative. Both conserved end residues are part of each CDR3. A D gene is named only where the DNA matches it firmly. Rows may omit the clone size; those that give it use once, few, many or a size class.

CDR3 DNA | CDR3 protein | V gene | clone size | D gene | CDR3 length | J gene
TGTGCCACCACCGGGTTGCCCGGTCACAATCAGCCCCAGCATTTT | CATTGLPGHNQPQHF | TRBV27 | - | - | 15 | TRBJ1-5
TGTGCCAGCAGTGAATTCCGGGGGGACACTGAAGCTTTCTTT | CASSEFRGDTEAFF | TRBV2 | - | - | 14 | TRBJ1-1
TGTGCCAGCAGCTTATTGGGGGGTAGCGGGGGACATGAGCAGTTCTTC | CASSLLGGSGGHEQFF | TRBV7-2 | - | TRBD2 | 16 | TRBJ2-1
TGTGCCAGCTCGACAGGCCCAGTCACCGGGGAGCTGTTTTTT | CASSTGPVTGELFF | TRBV28 | - | - | 14 | TRBJ2-2
TGTGCCAGCAGTGGGACAGATTCCTATAATTCACCCCTCCACTTT | CASSGTDSYNSPLHF | TRBV2 | - | - | 15 | TRBJ1-6
TGTGCCAGTAGTATAGTTGGGGGGTCCACCGGGGAGCTGTTTTTT | CASSIVGGSTGELFF | TRBV19 | - | - | 15 | TRBJ2-2
TGTGCCTGGAGTGTAACGGACGGGGACACTGAAGCTTTCTTT | CAWSVTDGDTEAFF | TRBV30 | - | - | 14 | TRBJ1-1
TGTGCCAGCAGTTTGACTAGCGGGAGTCAAACGGAGCAGTACTTC | CASSLTSGSQTEQYF | TRBV27 | few | TRBD2 | 15 | TRBJ2-7
TGTGCCAGCAGTAACAGCAACACCGGGGAGCTGTTTTTT | CASSNSNTGELFF | TRBV6-4 | - | - | 13 | TRBJ2-2
TGTGCCAGCAGCTTGGGCCCTAGCGTCGACGAGCAGTACTTC | CASSLGPSVDEQYF | TRBV5-5 | - | - | 14 | TRBJ2-7
TGTGCCAGCAGTTTCGGGGACAGGGGGCCGGGCACTGAAGCTTTCTTT | CASSFGDRGPGTEAFF | TRBV28 | - | TRBD1 | 16 | TRBJ1-1
TGCAGCGTGGGGGGGAATGAGCAGTTCTTC | CSVGGNEQFF | TRBV29-1 | - | TRBD2 | 10 | TRBJ2-1
TGTGCCAGCAGTTTGCTTGCTATACAAGAGACCCAGTACTTC | CASSLLAIQETQYF | TRBV28 | - | - | 14 | TRBJ2-5
TGTGCCAGCAGCTTCCTTGGGGCCCTCGAGACCCAGTACTTC | CASSFLGALETQYF | TRBV7-9 | - | - | 14 | TRBJ2-5
TGTGCCAGCAGCTTAGGGACAGGGACCGAGCAGTACTTC | CASSLGTGTEQYF | TRBV7-9 | - | TRBD1 | 13 | TRBJ2-7
TGTGCCTGGGGAGGGGGCAATCAGCCCCAGCATTTT | CAWGGGNQPQHF | TRBV30 | - | - | 12 | TRBJ1-5
TGTGCCAGCAGCTTGATCCCGACTAGCGTCTTCTACAATGAGCAGTTCTTC | CASSLIPTSVFYNEQFF | TRBV5-4 | few | TRBD2 | 17 | TRBJ2-1
TGCGCCAGCAGCTTCGGACAGCACAATGAGCAGTTCTTC | CASSFGQHNEQFF | TRBV5-1 | - | - | 13 | TRBJ2-1
TGTGCCAGCAGTAGCGGAACCACCTATGAGCAGTTCTTC | CASSSGTTYEQFF | TRBV4-2 | - | - | 13 | TRBJ2-1
TGTGCCAGCAGCGTAGCTCAAGGGGTCCACAATGAGCAGTTCTTC | CASSVAQGVHNEQFF | TRBV9 | once | - | 15 | TRBJ2-1
TGCGCCAGCAGCCAGGAAAGCGGGGATAACACCGGGGAGCTGTTTTTT | CASSQESGDNTGELFF | TRBV4-3 | once | TRBD2 | 16 | TRBJ2-2
TGTGCCAGCAGTCGTAAGGGAGGGCACACTGAAGCTTTCTTT | CASSRKGGHTEAFF | TRBV6-1 | - | - | 14 | TRBJ1-1
TGTGCCAGCAGCTCTAGACCTGAACAGGGGGGAGGCTACACCTTC | CASSSRPEQGGGYTF | TRBV7-2 | - | TRBD1 | 15 | TRBJ1-2
TGCGCCAGCAGCCAAGAGCAGGGCAGGCCGTGGGAGACCCAGTACTTC | CASSQEQGRPWETQYF | TRBV4-1 | - | - | 16 | TRBJ2-5
TGTGCCAGCAGCTTAGCCAGGGACACTGAAGCTTTCTTT | CASSLARDTEAFF | TRBV11-2 | - | - | 13 | TRBJ1-1
TGTGCCAGCAGCTTGGGACAGGGGGCCTCACCCCTCCACTTT | CASSLGQGASPLHF | TRBV11-2 | - | TRBD1 | 14 | TRBJ1-6